What follows are 27 T cell receptor beta chains derived from one specimen sequenced in a study of T cells in Graves' hyperthyroidism and ophthalmopathy. RNA transcripts yielded amplified TCR beta CDR3 regions. HTBI primers were used for first-round RT-PCR of the TCR CDR3. Via MiXCR, TCRdb re-called the multiplex PCR reads, giving one row per CDR3 protein. The table lists roughly 38,000 distinct CDR3 sequences, 49% of them singletons. Sequenced input: blood. The receptors were gathered from a woman aged 45-65 years with Graves' hyperthyroidism that later progressed to Graves' ophthalmopathy.

The chain carries TRBV5-4 and TRBJ2-3, with D possibly TRBD2 on 6 matching bases. The germline V gene encodes CDR1 SGHNT and CDR2 YYREEE (reference sequence). The CDR3 is 15 amino acids. V gave up 5 bases and J gave up 5 bases, with 18 bases separating them. CDR3 in DNA: TGTGCCAGCAGTCCTAGCGAGAGGATCGGAGATACGCAGTATTTT. Its translation is CASSPSERIGDTQYF.

The V and J genes are TRBV7-2 and TRBJ2-1, with 14 positions matching TRBD2. The CDR3 is 15 amino acids. V lost 5 bases, J lost 9 bases, and 6 bases stayed unmatched. Germline V gives CDR1 SGHTA, CDR2 FQGNSA. The CDR3 DNA sequence: TGTGCCAGCAGCCCAGCCGGGACTAGCGGGAGTGAGCAGTTCTTC. Encoded protein: CASSPAGTSGSEQFF.

DNA for the CDR3: TGTGCCAGCAGTCTCGACGTGGGTTCAGAGACCCAGTACTTC. It codes for CASSLDVGSETQYF. This chain uses TRBV12-3 or TRBV12-4 with TRBJ2-5; D gene unclear. This CDR3 has 14 amino acids. V lost 5 bases and J 4 bases, leaving 14 bases between the germline ends.

In the case of this clonotype: No DNA is shown, since the ends of the CDR3 on it are uncertain; the CDR3 is the one TCRdb lists. The J gene is TRBJ1-1, the V gene TRBV7-6. The CDR3 comprises 20 residues, both ends counted. The germline V gene has CDR1 SGHVS and CDR2 FNYEAQ. The CDR3 loop reads CASSFYICSARDRWAVKAFF.

This clonotype was seen many times. V usage is TRBV19 and J usage is TRBJ2-7; 10 bases are shared with TRBD1. The length of the CDR3 is 15 residues. Germline CDR1 reads LNHDA; CDR2 reads SQIVND (reference sequence). The J segment lost 3 bases and the V segment lost 6 bases, leaving 8 bases of the junction unmatched. This chain's CDR3 is CASSRAGQGLYEQYF. CDR3 DNA sequence: TGTGCCAGTAGCCGAGCGGGACAGGGGCTCTACGAGCAGTACTTC.

By share, this clonotype ranks as medium-sized. The rearrangement uses TRBV15 and TRBJ2-7; D assignment may be TRBD1 or TRBD2 (5 bases each). The V gene's germline CDR1 is LNHNV and CDR2 YYDKDF (reference sequence). This CDR3 contains 15 residues. Trimming pared 4 bases from V and 2 bases from J, leaving 15 bases between. DNA for the CDR3: TGTGCCACCAGCAAAGGGGCGGGCCTCGCCTACGAGCAGTACTTC. Translation: CATSKGAGLAYEQYF.

The genes are TRBV7-6 and TRBJ2-3; 11 bases line up with TRBD2. Germline V gene data show CDR1 as SGHVS and CDR2 as FNYEAQ. The V and J ends lost 0 bases and 5 bases, in that order; junction bases with no gene match: 7. The CDR3 covers 17 residues. CDR3 protein: CASSLARLAGNRDTQYF. The CDR3 coding sequence is TGTGCCAGCAGCTTAGCGCGACTAGCGGGAAATAGAGATACGCAGTATTTT.

V usage is TRBV24-1 and J usage is TRBJ1-2; 7 nucleotides line up with TRBD1. The CDR3 runs 14 residues. Germline V gene data show CDR1 as KGHDR and CDR2 as SFDVKD. With V trimmed by 2 bases and J by 8 bases, 7 bases remained unmatched. CDR3 coding DNA: TGTGCCACCAGTGATTGTCCCGGGACAGAAGGCTACACCTTC. It specifies CATSDCPGTEGYTF.

The chain carries TRBV6-4 and TRBJ2-1; D assignment may be TRBD1 or TRBD2 (5 bases each). Germline assignment: CDR1 MRHNA and CDR2 SNTAGT. This CDR3 is built from 15 residues. Deletions cut 4 bases from V and 5 bases from J, with 15 bases between. The CDR3 loop reads CASSAPRGSHNEQFF. In nucleotides, the CDR3 is TGTGCCAGCAGTGCCCCGAGGGGCAGTCACAATGAGCAGTTCTTC.

This clonotype was observed at least ten times. The chain employs TRBV9 and TRBJ2-2, with unresolved D. The CDR3 has 16 residues. CDR1 SGDLS and CDR2 YYNGEE come from the germline V gene. The V and J ends lost 1 base and 1 base respectively, with 11 bases between them. The CDR3 protein is CASSVMGLKNTGELFF. Written as DNA, the CDR3 is TGTGCCAGCAGCGTAATGGGTTTGAAGAACACCGGGGAGCTGTTTTTT.

This clonotype was observed a single time. Given the absence of the conserved phenylalanine or tryptophan at the CDR3 end, a read error is likely. This rearrangement joins TRBV5-4 to TRBJ2-5, with a weak D call TRBD2 (6 bases). V dropped 5 bases and J dropped 2 bases, with 13 bases sitting between them. Germline V lookup: CDR1 SGHNT, CDR2 YYREEE (reference sequence). The CDR3 sequence is 14 residues long. CDR3 amino acids: CASRGAGPQETQYL. The CDR3 DNA reads as TGTGCCAGCAGGGGTGCGGGACCGCAAGAGACCCAGTACCTC.

The chain uses TRBV7-6 and TRBJ1-5; 9 bases are shared with TRBD1. The V and J ends lost 4 bases and 10 bases, in that order; junction bases with no gene match: 5. The CDR3 has 13 residues. Germline V gene sequence: CDR1 SGHVS, CDR2 FNYEAQ. For the CDR3, the DNA is TGTGCCAGCAGCTGGGACAGGGAGAGTCCCCAGCATTTT. Amino acid sequence: CASSWDRESPQHF. The full variable domain, rest sourced from reference TRBV7-6 and TRBJ1-5, is GAGVSQSPRYKVTKRGQDVALRCDPISGHVSLYWYRQALGQGPEFLTYFNYEAQQDKSGLPNDRFSAERPEGSISTLTIQRTEQRDSAMYRCASSWDRESPQHFGDGTRLSIL.

The chain carries TRBV7-2 and TRBJ1-2, with D possibly matching TRBD1 (6 bases). Looked up from germline, CDR1 is SGHTA and CDR2 is FQGNSA. V was pared by 3 bases and J by 4 bases, with 15 bases between. The CDR3 totals 15 residues. This CDR3 is CASSFLAGASYGYTF. The CDR3 DNA is TGTGCCAGCAGCTTTTTGGCAGGGGCCAGCTATGGCTACACCTTC.

This clonotype has at least ten counts. The V call is TRBV9, the J call TRBJ2-1; TRBD1 aligns across 7 bases. The CDR3 length is 19 residues. Unmatched junction bases numbered 19, after V lost 0 bases and J lost 7 bases. CDR1 is SGDLS and CDR2 is YYNGEE in the germline V gene. The CDR3 DNA follows: TGTGCCAGCAGCGTAGCTCAGGGGGTGCGGTCTCCTTATTTTAATGAGCAGTTCTTC. Its protein product is CASSVAQGVRSPYFNEQFF.

The chain carries TRBV20-1 and TRBJ2-1; a weak D match, TRBD2 (5 bases). Trimming removed 7 bases from V and 5 bases from J, with 12 bases in between. CDR1 and CDR2 from the germline V gene are DFQATT and SNEGSKA (reference sequence). The CDR3 is 12 residues long. This CDR3 is CSVAEGDNEQFF. CDR3 nucleotides: TGCAGTGTGGCAGAGGGCGACAATGAGCAGTTCTTC.

The CDR3 here is CASRDRGGEQYF. In DNA form, the CDR3 reads TGCGCCAGCAGGGACAGGGGCGGCGAGCAGTACTTC. This chain joins TRBV10-2 and TRBJ2-7, with 9 bases that match TRBD1. The CDR3 contains 12 residues. V lost 6 bases, J lost 6 bases, and 3 bases stayed unmatched. Looked up from germline, CDR1 is WSHSY and CDR2 is SAAADI.

This clonotype was seen repeatedly, ten times or more. The chain employs TRBV6-2 or TRBV6-3 and TRBJ1-1; D is unclear. CDR3 length: 13 amino acids. V was trimmed by 3 bases and J by 2 bases, leaving 7 bases between them. Germline V CDR1 and CDR2: MNHEY, SVGEGT. The DNA of the CDR3 is TGTGCCAGCAGTTATCGGGGAAACACTGAAGCTTTCTTT. It yields the protein CASSYRGNTEAFF.

J is TRBJ2-2 and V is TRBV3-1, with a possible D match to TRBD1 (5 bases). This CDR3 spans 13 amino acids. Per germline, CDR1 LGHDT and CDR2 YNNKEL (reference sequence). V gave up 2 bases and J gave up 8 bases, with 9 bases separating them. The CDR3 region has the DNA TGTGCCAGCAGCCAAACTCGGACAGGGGAGCTGTTTTTT. It specifies CASSQTRTGELFF.

This clonotype has just one count. The J gene is TRBJ1-5, the V gene TRBV20-1; weak D call: TRBD1 (6 bases). CDR1 and CDR2 (germline): DFQATT, SNEGSKA (reference sequence). There are 15 residues in the CDR3. Trimming pared 5 bases from V and 11 bases from J, leaving 25 bases between. CDR3 bases: TGCAGTGCTTCACAAGCGGGAGCGGGACAAGAGACCCAGCATTTT. Its translation is CSASQAGAGQETQHF.

This chain joins TRBV2 and TRBJ2-7; TRBD2 aligns across 8 bases. The CDR3 spans 15 residues. Germline-derived CDR1 and CDR2 are SNHLY and FYNNEI. Trimming removed 7 bases from V and 2 bases from J; junction bases left unmatched: 10. The CDR3 protein is CASIGREEGPYEQYF. The CDR3 DNA follows: TGTGCCAGCATTGGGCGGGAGGAGGGCCCCTACGAGCAGTACTTC.

This clonotype is labeled as medium-sized. The chain couples TRBV5-1 to TRBJ1-5; 9 bases agree with TRBD1. From germline, CDR1 is SGHRS and CDR2 YFSETQ. J was trimmed by 8 bases and V by 0 bases; bases with no gene match: 9. The CDR3 spans 16 residues. The CDR3 region has the DNA TGCGCCAGCAGCTTGGAGGGTACAGGGGGCTTGGAGCCCCAGCATTTT. It encodes CASSLEGTGGLEPQHF. The full variable domain, in which reference TRBV5-1 and TRBJ1-5 provide the parts outside the CDR3, is KAGVTQTPRYLIKTRGQQVTLSCSPISGHRSVSWYQQTPGQGLQFLFEYFSETQRNKGNFPGRFSGRQFSNSRSEMNVSTLELGDSALYLCASSLEGTGGLEPQHFGDGTRLSIL.

In this sample, this clonotype turned up many times. The chain carries TRBV28 and TRBJ1-6, with TRBD1 matching 7 bases. The germline gives CDR1 MDHEN, CDR2 SYDVKM. J gave up 6 bases and V 6 bases, and 2 bases lay outside the gene matches. The CDR3 has 13 residues. DNA for the CDR3: TGTGCCAGCAGGCGACAGGGTAATTCACCCCTCCACTTT. Translation: CASRRQGNSPLHF. The full variable domain, its missing parts supplied by reference TRBV28 and TRBJ1-6, is DVKVTQSSRYLVKRTGEKVFLECVQDMDHENMFWYRQDPGLGLRLIYFSYDVKMKEKGDIPEGYSVSREKKERFSLILESASTNQTSMYLCASRRQGNSPLHFGNGTRLTVT.

The V gene is TRBV11-2, the J gene TRBJ2-7; D may be TRBD1 or TRBD2 (5 bases each). Deletions cut 5 bases from V and 5 bases from J, with 28 bases between. The CDR3 contains 18 residues. Looked up from germline, CDR1 is SGHAT and CDR2 is FQNNGV. CDR3 DNA sequence: TGTGCCAGCAGCCGGACATATACAGGTTGGGACCTCAAGCACGAGCAGTACTTC. Translated, it gives CASSRTYTGWDLKHEQYF.

The CDR3 here is CSASTPQGRRQETQYF. The CDR3 DNA sequence: TGCAGTGCTTCCACTCCTCAGGGGCGCCGGCAAGAGACCCAGTACTTC. This chain links TRBV20-1 with TRBJ2-5; D is perhaps TRBD1 (6 bases). The CDR3 is made up of 16 amino acids. V dropped 5 bases and J dropped 2 bases, with 21 bases sitting between them. The V gene's germline CDR1 is DFQATT and CDR2 SNEGSKA (reference sequence).

This clonotype was seen repeatedly, ten times or more. The V gene is TRBV5-5, the J gene TRBJ1-2; tentative D call: TRBD1 (5 bases). In germline, CDR1 is SGHKS, CDR2 YYEKEE (reference sequence). V was clipped by 4 bases and J by 4 bases, with 14 bases between them. The CDR3 extends over 14 amino acids. The CDR3, as DNA: TGTGCCAGCAGCCTCGAGTGGGGGTCCTATGGCTACACCTTC. The encoded protein is CASSLEWGSYGYTF. The whole variable domain, remainder taken from reference TRBV5-5 and TRBJ1-2, is DAGVTQSPTHLIKTRGQQVTLRCSPISGHKSVSWYQQVLGQGPQFIFQYYEKEERGRGNFPDRFSARQFPNYSSELNVNALLLGDSALYLCASSLEWGSYGYTFGSGTRLTVV.

The sample holds a few counts of this clonotype. V is TRBV7-2 and J is TRBJ2-3, with D uncertain. Germline assignment: CDR1 SGHTA and CDR2 FQGNSA. The CDR3 is 15 amino acids. The V end was cut by 4 bases, the J end by 2 bases, with 13 bases between. The CDR3 coding sequence is TGTGCCAGCAGCTCCCCGTGGAATTCCACAGATACGCAGTATTTT. It codes for CASSSPWNSTDTQYF.

This clonotype was seen many times. The chain combines TRBV7-6 with TRBJ1-1; 9 positions agree with TRBD1. CDR1 and CDR2 from the germline V gene are SGHVS and FNYEAQ. This CDR3 is 13 amino acids long. Trimming at V came to 5 bases and at J to 6 bases, leaving 4 bases not matched to a gene. The CDR3 sequence is CASSRQGVAEAFF. Here the CDR3 DNA reads TGTGCCAGCAGCCGACAGGGGGTGGCTGAAGCTTTCTTT.